Each of the 5 T cell receptor beta chains below was sequenced from the same sample in a study of blood T cell repertoires in COVID-19. Clones were sequenced by immunoSEQ multiplex PCR, and TCRdb holds only the in-frame ones, with some missing. The data hold approximately 65,000 clones, with roughly 92% observed a single time. Sequenced: peripheral blood. Receptors originate from a man in his 70s with active COVID-19.

Concerning this clone: The sample contains more than one DNA sequence encoding this CDR3. V and J are TRBV7-2 and TRBJ1-2; weak D call: TRBD1 (6 bases). V lost 6 bases, J lost 10 bases, and 18 bases lay in between. The germline gives CDR1 SGHTA, CDR2 FQGNSA. The CDR3 extends over 13 amino acids. CDR3 sequence: CASRQIGGGPYTF. The CDR3 DNA follows: TGTGCCAGCAGACAAATAGGGGGGGGGCCCTACACCTTC.

The rearrangement links TRBV10-3 to TRBJ2-3, with TRBD2 matching over 8 bases. J was trimmed by 6 bases and V by 10 bases; bases with no gene match: 6. The germline CDR1 and CDR2 sequences are ENHRY and SYGVKD. The length of the CDR3 is 12 residues. The CDR3 DNA sequence: TGTGCCAGCTCGGGGGGGGCGGATACGCAGTATTTT. It translates to CASSGGADTQYF.

The chain combines TRBV7-3 with TRBJ2-7; a weak D match, TRBD2 (6 bases). The germline CDR1 and CDR2 sequences are SGHTA and FQGTGA. The CDR3 sequence is 15 residues long. V gave up 2 bases and J gave up 1 base, with 12 bases separating them. The CDR3 sequence: CASSLLGTSSYEQYF. The CDR3 DNA follows: TGTGCCAGCAGCTTATTAGGGACTTCTTCCTACGAGCAGTACTTC.

The CDR3 loop is CASSRTGGSSYEQYV. The CDR3 DNA is TGTGCCAGCTCACGGACAGGGGGGAGCTCCTACGAGCAGTACGTC. The chain employs TRBV18 and TRBJ2-7; TRBD1 aligns across 10 bases. The CDR3 covers 15 residues. With V trimmed by 4 bases and J by 0 bases, 3 bases remained unmatched. Per the germline V gene, CDR1 is KGHSH and CDR2 is LQKENI.

The chain links TRBV20-1 to TRBJ2-7, with 8 bases lining up with TRBD2. V was pared by 6 bases and J by 3 bases, with 1 base of the junction left unmatched. The CDR3 runs to 11 residues. Germline V gene sequence: CDR1 DFQATT, CDR2 SNEGSKA (reference sequence). DNA for the CDR3: TGCAGTGCAACTAGCGGCTACGAGCAGTACGTC. It codes for CSATSGYEQYV.